A selection of T cell receptor beta chains follows, all from one sample in a study of CD8+ T cells in alopecia areata. The table came from immunoSEQ multiplex PCR; TCRdb's copy has only in-frame clones and leaves some out. The sample includes 250,000 to 350,000 clones, approximately 60% of them seen just once. Sequencing was performed on CD4+ T cells sorted from blood, taken at approximately week 52, from a patient treated with tofacitinib. The receptors were sampled from a human donor with alopecia areata. The CDR3 runs from the conserved cysteine through the conserved F or W. D genes are given only for firm matches. Clone size is given for some rows only: seen once, a few or many times, or a class if the clone is expanded.

clone_size	j_call	v_call	cdr3_length	d_call	cdr3_nt	cdr3_aa
-	TRBJ1-2	TRBV30	15	-	TGTGCCTGGAGTGTACACAGCATACGATCTTATGGCTACACCTTC	CAWSVHSIRSYGYTF
-	TRBJ2-3	TRBV12-5	14	-	TGTGCTAGTGGTTCCGGGGGGCCCACAGATACGCAGTATTTT	CASGSGGPTDTQYF
-	TRBJ1-5	TRBV29-1	16	-	TGCAGCGTGAGTGCCGGGTCGACTGGGGGCAATCAGCCCCAGCATTTT	CSVSAGSTGGNQPQHF
-	TRBJ2-5	TRBV2	11	-	TGTGCCAGCACCGTGGGAAGGGAACAGTACTTC	CASTVGREQYF
few	TRBJ2-3	TRBV29-1	14	-	TGCAGCGTCCAAAAGGGCGCGATGGCAGATACGCAGTATTTT	CSVQKGAMADTQYF
-	TRBJ2-7	TRBV29-1	12	-	TGCAGCGTTGCCCAGGGTCACTACGAGCAGTACTTC	CSVAQGHYEQYF
-	TRBJ2-7	TRBV30	13	-	TGTGCCTGGAGTTCGGGACACAAGTACGAGCAGTACTTC	CAWSSGHKYEQYF
-	TRBJ1-2	TRBV6-5	16	TRBD1	TGTGCCAGCAGTTACAGGGGGCTCCATCTGGATCTTGGCTACACCTTC	CASSYRGLHLDLGYTF
-	TRBJ1-2	TRBV6-5	13	-	TGTGCCAGCAGCCGTGGACGGAACTATGGCTACACCTTC	CASSRGRNYGYTF
-	TRBJ2-5	TRBV7-2	14	-	TGTGCCTCCTCGGGGGGCAGGGAGAGGGGGACCCAGTACTTC	CASSGGRERGTQYF
-	TRBJ2-5	TRBV7-6	16	TRBD2	TGTGCCAGCAGCTTAGGAGCTAGCGGGGGTTCAGAGACCCAGTACTTC	CASSLGASGGSETQYF
-	TRBJ1-1	TRBV5-1	14	TRBD1	TGCGCCAGCAGCACCGGGACAGGGAGCACTGAAGCTTTCTTT	CASSTGTGSTEAFF
-	TRBJ2-1	TRBV29-1	11	-	TGCAGCGCAGGATCCTACAATGAGCAGTTCTTC	CSAGSYNEQFF
-	TRBJ2-5	TRBV4-2	17	TRBD2	TGTGCCAGCAGCCAAGTCGGACTAGCGGGGGGGCAAGAGACCCAGTACTTC	CASSQVGLAGGQETQYF
-	TRBJ2-4	TRBV6-1	13	-	TGTGCCAGCAGTGAGACCCTTTCAGGAAATCAGTACTTC	CASSETLSGNQYF
-	TRBJ2-7	TRBV7-9	14	TRBD1	TGTGCCAGCAGCTCGACAGGGTATTTCCACGAGCAGTACTTC	CASSSTGYFHEQYF
few	TRBJ2-1	TRBV4-3	15	-	TGCGCCAGCAGCCTGGGGGGTTTCTCCTACAATGAGCAGTTCTTC	CASSLGGFSYNEQFF